Sequencing of this T cell receptor beta chain was carried out in a study of T cell responses to AZD1222 COVID-19 vaccine. Findings of the study overall: It was only after the peak T cell response that any repertoires were sampled. With dominance at 160-218 and 743-854, vaccine-associated CD4 TCRs spanned spike. Possibly, clonal diversity was underestimated; donors were largely white British and included more females.

The germline V and J ends were trimmed by 6 bases and 3 bases, with 11 bases remaining between them. The CDR3 totals 14 residues. The germline V gene has CDR1 SGHTA and CDR2 FQGNSA. Regarding this clone: Its specificity is unknown.

Libraries were prepared by immunoSEQ multiplex PCR; TCRdb keeps only in-frame clonotypes and omits some of them. The table records roughly 140,000 clones, 90% of them present only once. Sequenced here: peripheral blood, sampled on day 0 of AZD1222 vaccination. The receptor comes from an adult in good health. This rearrangement joins TRBV7-2 to TRBJ2-2; tentatively, D is TRBD1 or TRBD2 (6 bases each). The chain's CDR3 is CASRGGSYTGELFF. The CDR3 bases are TGTGCCAGCAGAGGGGGGAGCTACACCGGGGAGCTGTTTTTT.